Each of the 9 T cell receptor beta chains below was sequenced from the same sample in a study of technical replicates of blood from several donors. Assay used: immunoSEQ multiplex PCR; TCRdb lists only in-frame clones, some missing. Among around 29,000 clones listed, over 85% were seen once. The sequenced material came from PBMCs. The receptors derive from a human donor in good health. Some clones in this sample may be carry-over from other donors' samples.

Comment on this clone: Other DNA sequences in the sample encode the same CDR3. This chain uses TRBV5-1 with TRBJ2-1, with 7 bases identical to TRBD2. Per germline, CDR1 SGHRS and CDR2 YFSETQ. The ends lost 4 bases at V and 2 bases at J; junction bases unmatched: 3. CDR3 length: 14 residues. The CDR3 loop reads CASSPSGAYNEQFF. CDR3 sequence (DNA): TGCGCCAGCAGCCCGAGCGGGGCCTACAATGAGCAGTTCTTC.

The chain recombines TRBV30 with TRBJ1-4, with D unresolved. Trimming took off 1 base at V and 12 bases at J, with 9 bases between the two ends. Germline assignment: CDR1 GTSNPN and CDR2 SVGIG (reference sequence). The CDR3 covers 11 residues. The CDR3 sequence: CAWSAREELFF. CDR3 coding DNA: TGTGCCTGGAGTGCGAGGGAGGAACTGTTTTTT.

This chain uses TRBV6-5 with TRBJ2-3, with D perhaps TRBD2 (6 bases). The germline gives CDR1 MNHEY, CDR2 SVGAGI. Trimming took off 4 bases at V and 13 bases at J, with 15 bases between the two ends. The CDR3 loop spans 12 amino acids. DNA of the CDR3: TGTGCCAGCAGTTCAGCCGGGACTCCCGAGTATTTT. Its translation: CASSSAGTPEYF.

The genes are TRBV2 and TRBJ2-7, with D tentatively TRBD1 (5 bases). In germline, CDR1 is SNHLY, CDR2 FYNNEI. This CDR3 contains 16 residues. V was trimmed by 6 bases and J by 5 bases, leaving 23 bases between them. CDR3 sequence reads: CASSNNQGWQPHEQYF. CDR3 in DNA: TGTGCCAGCAGCAATAATCAGGGTTGGCAGCCTCACGAGCAGTACTTC.

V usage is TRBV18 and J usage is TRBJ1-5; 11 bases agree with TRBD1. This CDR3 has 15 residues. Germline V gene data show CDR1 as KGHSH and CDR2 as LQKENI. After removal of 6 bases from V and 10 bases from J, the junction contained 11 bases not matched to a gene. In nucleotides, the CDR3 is TGTGCCAGCTCGTCGGGACAGGGGGATGTATCTCCCCAGCATTTT. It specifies CASSSGQGDVSPQHF.

CDR3 nucleotides: TGTGCCAGCAGTGGTGGGACAGGCGGCCAGCATTTT. Its protein is CASSGGTGGQHF. The chain uses TRBV6-1 and TRBJ1-5, with TRBD1 identical over 8 bases. The CDR3 runs 12 residues. With 4 bases clipped from V and 12 bases from J, the junction kept 5 bases outside the gene matches. Germline CDR1 MNHNS, CDR2 SASEGT.

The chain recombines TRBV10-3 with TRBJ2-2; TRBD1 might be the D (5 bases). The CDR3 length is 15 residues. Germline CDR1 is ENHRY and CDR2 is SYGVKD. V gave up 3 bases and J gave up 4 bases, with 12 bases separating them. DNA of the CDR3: TGTGCCATCAGTGACGCAGCCCAGGGCACCGGGGAGCTGTTTTTT. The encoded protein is CAISDAAQGTGELFF.

DNA of the CDR3: TGTGCCAGCAGGAGAGCGGGGGACACCGGGGAGCTGTTTTTT. It yields the protein CASRRAGDTGELFF. This sequence joins TRBV6-5 and TRBJ2-2; 8 bases are shared with TRBD2. This CDR3 is 14 amino acids long. V trimming: 6 bases; J trimming: 3 bases; junction bases outside the gene matches: 3. In germline, CDR1 is MNHEY, CDR2 SVGAGI.

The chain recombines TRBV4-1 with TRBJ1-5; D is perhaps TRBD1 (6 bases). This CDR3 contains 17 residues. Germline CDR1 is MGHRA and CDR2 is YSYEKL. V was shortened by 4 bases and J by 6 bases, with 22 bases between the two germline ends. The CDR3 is CASSLYPGTKIVQPQHF. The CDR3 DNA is TGCGCCAGCAGCCTTTACCCCGGGACAAAGATCGTTCAGCCCCAGCATTTT.